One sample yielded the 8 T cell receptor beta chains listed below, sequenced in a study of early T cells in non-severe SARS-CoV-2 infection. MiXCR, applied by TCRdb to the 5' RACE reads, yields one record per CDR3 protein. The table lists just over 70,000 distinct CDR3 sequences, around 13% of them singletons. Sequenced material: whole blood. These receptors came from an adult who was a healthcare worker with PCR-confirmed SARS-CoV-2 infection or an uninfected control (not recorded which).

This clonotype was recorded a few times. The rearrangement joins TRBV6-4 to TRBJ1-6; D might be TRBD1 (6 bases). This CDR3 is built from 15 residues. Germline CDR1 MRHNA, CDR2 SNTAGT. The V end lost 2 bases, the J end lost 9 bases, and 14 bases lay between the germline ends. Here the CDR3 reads CASSDTTGTGSPLHF. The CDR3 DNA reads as TGTGCCAGCAGTGACACTACAGGGACGGGTTCACCCCTCCACTTT.

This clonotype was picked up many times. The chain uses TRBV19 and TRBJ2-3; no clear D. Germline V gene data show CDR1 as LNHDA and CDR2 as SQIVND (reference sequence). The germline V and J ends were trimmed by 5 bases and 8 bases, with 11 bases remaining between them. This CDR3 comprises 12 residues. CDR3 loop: CASSLSSGTQYF. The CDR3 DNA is TGTGCCAGTAGTCTCTCTTCCGGTACGCAGTATTTT.

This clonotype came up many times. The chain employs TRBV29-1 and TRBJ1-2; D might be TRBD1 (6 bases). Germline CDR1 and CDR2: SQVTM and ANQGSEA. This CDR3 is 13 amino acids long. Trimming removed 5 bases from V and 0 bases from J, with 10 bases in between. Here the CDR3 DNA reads TGCAGCGTTTCACGGGACACTAACTATGGCTACACCTTC. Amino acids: CSVSRDTNYGYTF.

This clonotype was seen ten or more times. As DNA, the CDR3 is TGTGCCAGCAGCTTAAATCCAACAGATACGCAGTATTTT. Its translation is CASSLNPTDTQYF. The rearrangement uses TRBV7-9 and TRBJ2-3; D unclear. CDR3 length equals 13 residues. The V and J ends lost 2 bases and 3 bases respectively, with 6 bases between them. CDR1 and CDR2 (germline): SEHNR, FQNEAQ (reference sequence).

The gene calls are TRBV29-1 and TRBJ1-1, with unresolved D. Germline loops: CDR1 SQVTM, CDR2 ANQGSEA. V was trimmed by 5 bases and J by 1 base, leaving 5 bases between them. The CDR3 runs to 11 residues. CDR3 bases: TGCAGCGTTCAGCCGAACACTGAAGCTTTCTTT. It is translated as CSVQPNTEAFF.

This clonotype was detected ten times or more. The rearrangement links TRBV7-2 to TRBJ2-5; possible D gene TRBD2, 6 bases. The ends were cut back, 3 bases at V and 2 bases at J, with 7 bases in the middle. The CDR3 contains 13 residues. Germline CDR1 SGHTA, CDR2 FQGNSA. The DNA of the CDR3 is TGTGCCAGCAGCTTTGGACTACAAGAGACCCAGTACTTC. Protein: CASSFGLQETQYF.

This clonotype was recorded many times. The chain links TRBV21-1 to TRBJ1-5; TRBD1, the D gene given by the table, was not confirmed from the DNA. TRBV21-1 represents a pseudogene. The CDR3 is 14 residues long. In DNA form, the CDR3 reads TGTGCCAGCAGCGACGGACAGGGGGCGAAGGGTCAGCATTTT. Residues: CASSDGQGAKGQHF.

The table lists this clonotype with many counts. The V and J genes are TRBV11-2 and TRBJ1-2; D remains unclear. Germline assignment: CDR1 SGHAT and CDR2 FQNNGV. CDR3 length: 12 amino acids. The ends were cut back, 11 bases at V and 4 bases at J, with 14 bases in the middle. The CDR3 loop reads CALGNPSYGYTF. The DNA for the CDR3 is TGTGCCTTAGGGAACCCATCCTATGGCTACACCTTC.